Included here is one TCR beta chain sequence, with context. These data belong to a study of T cells after yellow fever vaccination. Between the trimmed V and J ends, which lost 3 bases and 2 bases, there was a span of 15 bases. The CDR3 spans 15 residues. Per the germline V gene, CDR1 is SGHKS and CDR2 is YYEKEE (reference sequence). TCRdb reprocessed the 5' RACE reads with MiXCR, giving one entry per CDR3 protein. Of around 300,000 distinct CDR3 sequences listed, over 3.5% were seen once; the top ten hold roughly 19%. The clonotype originates from a young man who received the YFV17D yellow fever vaccine. The chain joins TRBV5-5 to TRBJ2-7, with D perhaps assigned TRBD1 or TRBD2 (5 bases each). The sequenced sample was PBMCs, obtained 15 days after the yellow fever booster vaccination. For the CDR3, the DNA is TGTGCCAGCAGCTGGGACCCGGGACGGCCCTACGAGCAGTACGTC. Protein sequence: CASSWDPGRPYEQYV.